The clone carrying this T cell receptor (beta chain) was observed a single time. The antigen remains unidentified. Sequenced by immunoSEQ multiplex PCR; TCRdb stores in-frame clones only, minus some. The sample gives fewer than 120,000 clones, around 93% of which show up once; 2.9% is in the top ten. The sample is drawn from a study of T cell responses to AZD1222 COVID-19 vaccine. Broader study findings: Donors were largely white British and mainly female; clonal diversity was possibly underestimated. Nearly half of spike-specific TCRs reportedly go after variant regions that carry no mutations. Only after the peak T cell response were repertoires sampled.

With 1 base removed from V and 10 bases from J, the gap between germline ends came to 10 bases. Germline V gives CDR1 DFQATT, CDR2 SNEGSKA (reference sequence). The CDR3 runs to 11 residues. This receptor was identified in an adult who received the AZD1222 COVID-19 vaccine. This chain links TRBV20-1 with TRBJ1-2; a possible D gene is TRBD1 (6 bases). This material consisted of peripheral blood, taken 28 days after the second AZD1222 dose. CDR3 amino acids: CSARVPGVYTF. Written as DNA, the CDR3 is TGCAGTGCTAGAGTACCAGGGGTCTACACCTTC.